The present TCR beta chain was sequenced within a study of blood T cell repertoires in COVID-19. Here immunoSEQ multiplex PCR was the method, and the copy in TCRdb shows in-frame clones only, minus some. The sample lists fewer than 250,000 clones; 70% to 85% were seen once. Germline V gene data show CDR1 as SNHLY and CDR2 as FYNNEI. The length of the CDR3 is 14 residues. V lost 7 bases and J lost 1, with 11 bases in between. Sequencing was carried out using peripheral blood. This rearrangement joins TRBV2 to TRBJ2-4; weak D call: TRBD1 (5 bases). The clonotype originates from a woman aged 45-65 years with acute or convalescent COVID-19. The CDR3 DNA reads as TGTGCCAGCACCAGGGCACAGGCCAAAAACATTCAGTACTTC. Its protein product is CASTRAQAKNIQYF. Full variable domain (missing parts from reference TRBV2 and TRBJ2-4): EPEVTQTPSHQVTQMGQEVILRCVPISNHLYFYWYRQILGQKVEFLVSFYNNEISEKSEIFDDQFSVERPDGSNFTLKIRSTKLEDSAMYFCASTRAQAKNIQYFGAGTRLSVL.